The 9 T cell receptor beta chains reported below all come from one sample, sequenced in a study of blood T cells in healthy people across ages. A second PCR of about 7 to 11 cycles used a sample-barcoded 5' primer and a J-beta primer mix. One entry per CDR3 protein, called by TCRdb with MiXCR from the 5' RACE reads. In the table there are about 1.7 million distinct CDR3 sequences, roughly 27% of which are singletons. Sequenced: blood. The source is a young woman in good health.

This clonotype was observed a handful of times. The germline gene is not matched at one end of the junction; a read error may be the cause. The chain couples TRBV20-1 to TRBJ2-3, with 11 bases lining up with TRBD2. CDR1 DFQATT and CDR2 SNEGSKA come from the germline V gene (reference sequence). This CDR3 has 15 residues. The DNA for the CDR3 is TGCAGTGCTGATGAACTAGCGGGAGCCACAGGTACGCAGTATTTT. Its protein is CSADELAGATGTQYF.

The V gene is TRBV12-3 or TRBV12-4, the J gene TRBJ1-4; 8 nucleotides align to TRBD1. The V gene end was trimmed by 0 bases and the J gene end by 3 bases; junction bases not matched to a gene: 6. The CDR3 consists of 17 residues. CDR3 loop: CASSLAAGGAANEKLFF. CDR3 coding DNA: TGTGCCAGCAGTTTAGCGGCAGGGGGCGCAGCTAATGAAAAACTGTTTTTT.

On this clonotype itself: A much more abundant neighbour one base away suggests this may be a read error. This chain uses TRBV24-1 with TRBJ1-2; D is ambiguous. Trimming removed 5 bases at V and 4 bases at J, with 13 bases between. CDR3 length: 14 residues. Germline-derived CDR1 and CDR2 are KGHDR and SFDVKD. The CDR3 bases are TGTGCCACCAGTGGAAGTGCTAACACCTATGGCTACACCTTC. Protein: CATSGSANTYGYTF.

The chain recombines TRBV29-1 with TRBJ1-2, with 12 bases fitting TRBD1. With 8 bases clipped from V and 6 bases from J, the junction kept 10 bases outside the gene matches. The CDR3 has 14 residues. Germline CDR1 is SQVTM and CDR2 is ANQGSEA. CDR3 residues: CSTTRDRGRDGYTF. The CDR3 nucleotides read TGCAGCACCACCCGGGACAGGGGGCGTGATGGCTACACCTTC. Full variable domain (rest looked up from reference TRBV29-1 and TRBJ1-2): SAVISQKPSRDICQRGTSLTIQCQVDSQVTMMFWYRQQPGQSLTLIATANQGSEATYESGFVIDKFPISRPNLTFSTLTVSNMSPEDSSIYLCSTTRDRGRDGYTFGSGTRLTVV.

This chain connects TRBV3-1 to TRBJ2-5; 10 bases match TRBD2. CDR3 length: 16 amino acids. Losses at the gene ends were 4 bases for V and 5 bases for J; bases not matched to a gene: 10. Germline lookup yields CDR1 LGHDT and CDR2 YNNKEL (reference sequence). CDR3 DNA sequence: TGTGCCAGCAGCCTACTACTAGCGGGGAGGGGTGAGACCCAGTACTTC. It encodes CASSLLLAGRGETQYF.

This clonotype appeared a few times. In nucleotides, the CDR3 is TGCGCCAGCAGCCTGGACATGAGCTCAGATACGCAGTATTTT. It is translated as CASSLDMSSDTQYF. The chain employs TRBV5-1 and TRBJ2-3; D is perhaps TRBD1 (5 bases). The CDR3 is 14 amino acids. Germline values: CDR1 SGHRS, CDR2 YFSETQ. Trimming pared 4 bases from V and 4 bases from J, leaving 13 bases between.

The rearrangement links TRBV5-5 to TRBJ1-1; TRBD1 agrees at 9 bases. Per the germline V gene, CDR1 is SGHKS and CDR2 is YYEKEE (reference sequence). The CDR3 spans 17 residues. The J segment lost 2 bases and the V segment lost 4 bases, leaving 12 bases of the junction unmatched. CDR3 amino acids: CASSKGPGQGLNTEAFF. In DNA form, the CDR3 reads TGTGCCAGCAGCAAAGGTCCTGGACAGGGGTTAAACACTGAAGCTTTCTTT.

Turning to this clonotype: At one of its ends the junction is not consistent with the germline gene, which may arise from a read error. V usage is TRBV5-1 and J usage is TRBJ1-4; D is uncertain. The CDR3 is made up of 15 amino acids. The V gene's germline CDR1 is SGHRS and CDR2 YFSETQ. CDR3 in DNA: TGCGCCAGCAGCTTGGCCGGCACAATTAATGGAAAACTGTTTTTT. It translates to CASSLAGTINGKLFF.

V is TRBV20-1 and J is TRBJ2-3; a weak D match, TRBD2 (6 bases). CDR1 and CDR2 from the germline V gene are DFQATT and SNEGSKA (reference sequence). The CDR3 loop spans 14 amino acids. CDR3 nucleotide sequence: TGCAGCCTAAACGGGCTAGCGAACACAGATACGCAGTATTTT. It encodes CSLNGLANTDTQYF.